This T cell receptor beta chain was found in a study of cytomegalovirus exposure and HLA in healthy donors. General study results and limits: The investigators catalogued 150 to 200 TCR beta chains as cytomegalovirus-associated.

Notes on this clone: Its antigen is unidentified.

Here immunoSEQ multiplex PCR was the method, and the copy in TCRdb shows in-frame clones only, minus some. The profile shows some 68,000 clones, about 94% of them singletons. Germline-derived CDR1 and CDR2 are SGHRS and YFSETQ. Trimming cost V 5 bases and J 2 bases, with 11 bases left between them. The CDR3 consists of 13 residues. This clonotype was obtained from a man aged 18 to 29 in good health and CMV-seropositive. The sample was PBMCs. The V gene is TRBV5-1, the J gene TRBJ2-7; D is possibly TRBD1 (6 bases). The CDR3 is CASRAGETYEQYF. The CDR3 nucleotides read TGCGCCAGCAGGGCAGGGGAAACCTACGAGCAGTACTTC.